This TCR beta chain emerged from a study of T cell changes during pregnancy in multiple sclerosis. Data came from immunoSEQ multiplex PCR; TCRdb stores just in-frame clones and leaves some out. Of some 40,000 clones in the sample, 70% to 90% were seen once. Unmatched junction bases numbered 13, after V lost 2 bases and J lost 2 bases. This CDR3 spans 18 amino acids. Specimen: CD4+ T cells from peripheral blood mononuclear cells, collected in the first trimester of pregnancy. The receptor was derived from a female donor with multiple sclerosis, enrolled in a pregnancy study. The rearrangement joins TRBV23-1 to TRBJ1-1, with 8 bases lining up with TRBD1. TRBV23-1 is filed as an ORF, its function uncertain. The CDR3 loop is CASSQVFGDRGENTEAFF. Written as DNA, the CDR3 is TGCGCCAGCAGTCAAGTGTTCGGAGACAGGGGTGAAAACACTGAAGCTTTCTTT.